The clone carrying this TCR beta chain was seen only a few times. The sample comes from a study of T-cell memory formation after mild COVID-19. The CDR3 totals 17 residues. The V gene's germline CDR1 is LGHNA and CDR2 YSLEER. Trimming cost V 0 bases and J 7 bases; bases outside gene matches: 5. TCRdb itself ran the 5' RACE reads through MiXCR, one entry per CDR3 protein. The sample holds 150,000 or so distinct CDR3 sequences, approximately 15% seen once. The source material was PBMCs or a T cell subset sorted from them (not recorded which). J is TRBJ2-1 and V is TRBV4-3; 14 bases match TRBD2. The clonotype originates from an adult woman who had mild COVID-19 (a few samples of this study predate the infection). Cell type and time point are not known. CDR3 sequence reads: CASSQDATSGRGNEQFF. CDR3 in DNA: TGCGCCAGCAGCCAAGACGCGACTAGCGGGAGGGGTAATGAGCAGTTCTTC.